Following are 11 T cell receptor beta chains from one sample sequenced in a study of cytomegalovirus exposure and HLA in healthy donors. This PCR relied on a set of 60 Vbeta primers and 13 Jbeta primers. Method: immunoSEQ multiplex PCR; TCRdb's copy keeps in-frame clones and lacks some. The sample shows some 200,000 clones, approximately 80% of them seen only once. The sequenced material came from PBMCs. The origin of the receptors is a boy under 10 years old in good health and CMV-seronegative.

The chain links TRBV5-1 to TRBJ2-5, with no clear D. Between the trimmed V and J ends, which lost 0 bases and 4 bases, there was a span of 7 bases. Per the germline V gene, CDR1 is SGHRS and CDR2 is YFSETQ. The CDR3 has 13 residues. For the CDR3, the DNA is TGCGCCAGCAGCTTGGCCTTGAGAGAGACCCAGTACTTC. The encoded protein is CASSLALRETQYF.

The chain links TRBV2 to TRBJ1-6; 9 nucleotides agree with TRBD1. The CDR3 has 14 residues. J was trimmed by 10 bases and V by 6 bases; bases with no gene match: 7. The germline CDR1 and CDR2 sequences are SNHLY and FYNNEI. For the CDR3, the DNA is TGTGCCAGCAGCGAGGACAGGGGCGGATCACCCCTCCACTTT. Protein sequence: CASSEDRGGSPLHF.

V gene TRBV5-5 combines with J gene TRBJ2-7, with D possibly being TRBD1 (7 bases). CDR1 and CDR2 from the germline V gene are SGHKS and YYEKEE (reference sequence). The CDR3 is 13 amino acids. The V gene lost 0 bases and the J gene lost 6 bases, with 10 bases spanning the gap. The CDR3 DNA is TGTGCCAGCAGCTTGGGCCAGGGGGGCGAGCAGTACTTC. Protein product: CASSLGQGGEQYF.

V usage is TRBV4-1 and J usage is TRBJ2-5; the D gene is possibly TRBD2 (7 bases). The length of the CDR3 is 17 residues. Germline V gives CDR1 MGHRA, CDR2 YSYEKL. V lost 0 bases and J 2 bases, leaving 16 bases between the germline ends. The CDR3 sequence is CASSQEGGRATQETQYF. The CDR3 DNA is TGCGCCAGCAGCCAAGAGGGGGGGCGAGCGACACAAGAGACCCAGTACTTC.

CDR3 protein: CASSVGSGGRLLEQFF. The CDR3 DNA sequence: TGTGCCAGCAGCGTAGGTAGCGGGGGACGGCTTTTAGAGCAGTTCTTC. The chain links TRBV9 to TRBJ2-1; 9 bases are a match to TRBD2. The V and J ends lost 0 bases and 10 bases, in that order; junction bases with no gene match: 11. The CDR3 extends over 16 amino acids. Germline CDR1 and CDR2: SGDLS and YYNGEE.

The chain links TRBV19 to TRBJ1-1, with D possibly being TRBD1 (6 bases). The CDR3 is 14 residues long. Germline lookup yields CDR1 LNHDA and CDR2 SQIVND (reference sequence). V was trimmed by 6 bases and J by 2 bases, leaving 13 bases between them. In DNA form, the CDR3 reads TGTGCCAGTAGGGCCGGGACACCAAACACTGAAGCTTTCTTT. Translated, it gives CASRAGTPNTEAFF.

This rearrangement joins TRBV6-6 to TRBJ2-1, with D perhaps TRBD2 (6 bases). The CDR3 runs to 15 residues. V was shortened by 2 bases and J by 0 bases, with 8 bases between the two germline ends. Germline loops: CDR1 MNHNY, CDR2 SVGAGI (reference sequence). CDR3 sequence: CASSYGGSSYNEQFF. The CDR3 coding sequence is TGTGCCAGCAGTTACGGGGGGAGCTCCTACAATGAGCAGTTCTTC.

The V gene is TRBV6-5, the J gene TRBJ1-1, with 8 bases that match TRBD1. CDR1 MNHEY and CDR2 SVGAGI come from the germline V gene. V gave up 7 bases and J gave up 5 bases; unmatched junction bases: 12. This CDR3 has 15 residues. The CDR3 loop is CASNRGSRVGTEAFF. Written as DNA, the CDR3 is TGTGCCAGCAACAGGGGGTCTCGGGTGGGTACTGAAGCTTTCTTT.

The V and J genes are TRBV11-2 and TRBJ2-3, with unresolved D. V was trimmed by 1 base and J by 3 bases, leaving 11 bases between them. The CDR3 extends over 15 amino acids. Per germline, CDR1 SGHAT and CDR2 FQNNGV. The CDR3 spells CASSLADLETDTQYF. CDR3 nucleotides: TGTGCCAGCAGCTTAGCAGACTTAGAGACAGATACGCAGTATTTT. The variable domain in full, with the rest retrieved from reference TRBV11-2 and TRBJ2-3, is EAGVAQSPRYKIIEKRQSVAFWCNPISGHATLYWYQQILGQGPKLLIQFQNNGVVDDSQLPKDRFSAERLKGVDSTLKIQPAKLEDSAVYLCASSLADLETDTQYFGPGTRLTVL.

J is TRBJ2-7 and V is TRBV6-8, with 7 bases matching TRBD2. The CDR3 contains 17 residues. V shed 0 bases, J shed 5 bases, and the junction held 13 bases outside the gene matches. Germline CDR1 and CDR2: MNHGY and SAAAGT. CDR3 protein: CASSYSRRAGYLHEQYF. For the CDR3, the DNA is TGTGCCAGCAGTTACTCTCGACGAGCGGGGTACCTGCACGAGCAGTACTTC.

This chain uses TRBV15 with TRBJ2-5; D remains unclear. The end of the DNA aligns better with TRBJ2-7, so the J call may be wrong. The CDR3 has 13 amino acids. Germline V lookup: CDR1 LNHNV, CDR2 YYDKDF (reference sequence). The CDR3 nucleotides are TGTGCCACCAGCAGTCCCCCCTCCTACGAGCAGTACTTC. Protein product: CATSSPPSYEQYF.